Sequencing of this T cell receptor beta chain was carried out in a study of blood T cell repertoires in COVID-19. About the research overall: The United States, Italy and Spain provided the acute and convalescent COVID-19 samples.

Measured with immunoSEQ multiplex PCR; TCRdb has only the in-frame clones, and not every one. Among 50,000 to 75,000 clones listed, 87% were seen once. V was pared by 0 bases and J by 3 bases, with 3 bases of the junction left unmatched. Germline assignment: CDR1 SGDLS and CDR2 YYNGEE. The CDR3 length is 16 residues. Sequencing input: peripheral blood. This chain uses TRBV9 with TRBJ2-1; 10 bases line up with TRBD2. The sequence was obtained from a man older than 75 in a cohort sampled during active COVID-19. CDR3: CASSVGAGGLYNEQFF. The CDR3 DNA is TGTGCCAGCAGCGTAGGAGCGGGGGGGCTCTACAATGAGCAGTTCTTC.